A selection of T cell receptor beta chains follows, all from one sample in a study of cytomegalovirus exposure and HLA in healthy donors. Some clones are missing from TCRdb's copy, which holds only in-frame ones; the method was immunoSEQ multiplex PCR. This sample has roughly 130,000 clones, with around 82% found just once. Material for sequencing was PBMCs. Source of these receptors: a male donor in good health and CMV-seropositive. CDR3s include the opening cysteine and the closing phenylalanine or tryptophan. Each record gives: CDR3 DNA, CDR3 protein, J gene, V gene, clone size, D gene. The D gene is left open where the match is weak. Not all rows give a size; the values are once, few, many and, for expanded clones, a class.

cdr3_nt: TGTGCCAGCAGCTTAGTGGGCGGGAGAAGCACAGATACGCAGTATTTT
cdr3_aa: CASSLVGGRSTDTQYF
j_call: TRBJ2-3
v_call: TRBV7-2
clone_size: NA
d_call: TRBD2

cdr3_nt: TGTGCCAGCAGCCCTCCTTCAGGGTCGATGAACACTGAAGCTTTCTTT
cdr3_aa: CASSPPSGSMNTEAFF
j_call: TRBJ1-1
v_call: TRBV4-2
clone_size: NA
d_call: NA

cdr3_nt: TGTGCCTTGGGGCGGCAGGTAATTTCCTACGAGCAGTACTTC
cdr3_aa: CALGRQVISYEQYF
j_call: TRBJ2-7
v_call: TRBV30
clone_size: NA
d_call: NA

cdr3_nt: TGTTCCAGCAGCTCCGAGAGGGTAGACCTCAGCTCCTACGAGCAGTACTTC
cdr3_aa: CSSSSERVDLSSYEQYF
j_call: TRBJ2-7
v_call: TRBV7-9
clone_size: NA
d_call: NA

cdr3_nt: TGTGCCAGCAGTGTGTGGGGCCCCACCGCCTCCTACAATGAGCAGTTCTTC
cdr3_aa: CASSVWGPTASYNEQFF
j_call: TRBJ2-1
v_call: TRBV6-4
clone_size: NA
d_call: NA

cdr3_nt: TGTGCCTGGAACAGGGGGGCCACAGATACGCAGTATTTT
cdr3_aa: CAWNRGATDTQYF
j_call: TRBJ2-3
v_call: TRBV30
clone_size: NA
d_call: TRBD1

cdr3_nt: TGTGCCGGACAGGGGGAAGAAGCTGAAGCTTTCTTT
cdr3_aa: CAGQGEEAEAFF
j_call: TRBJ1-1
v_call: TRBV6-6
clone_size: NA
d_call: TRBD1

cdr3_nt: TGTGCCAGCAGTCTGACAGGCTCCTATAATTCACCCCTCCACTTT
cdr3_aa: CASSLTGSYNSPLHF
j_call: TRBJ1-6
v_call: TRBV27
clone_size: few
d_call: NA

cdr3_nt: TGCAGCGTCATCGGGGACACCGGAATGAACACTGAAGCTTTCTTT
cdr3_aa: CSVIGDTGMNTEAFF
j_call: TRBJ1-1
v_call: TRBV29-1
clone_size: NA
d_call: NA

cdr3_nt: TGTGCCAGCAGTTTAGTACAGGGGTTTAGAGGCGAGCAGTACTTC
cdr3_aa: CASSLVQGFRGEQYF
j_call: TRBJ2-7
v_call: TRBV27
clone_size: NA
d_call: TRBD1

cdr3_nt: TGTGCCAGCAGCTGGGCCGCTAGCGGGAGAAGGGAGCAGTTCTTC
cdr3_aa: CASSWAASGRREQFF
j_call: TRBJ2-1
v_call: TRBV5-6
clone_size: NA
d_call: TRBD2

cdr3_nt: TGTGCCATCCAAGCGTATGTGGAGACCCAGTACTTC
cdr3_aa: CAIQAYVETQYF
j_call: TRBJ2-5
v_call: TRBV7-2
clone_size: NA
d_call: NA

cdr3_nt: TGTGCCAGCAGCTTATACTTTAACAATGAGCAGTTCTTC
cdr3_aa: CASSLYFNNEQFF
j_call: TRBJ2-1
v_call: TRBV7-2
clone_size: NA
d_call: NA

cdr3_nt: TGCAGCGTTGACGGCCCGGGAACCGGGGAGCTGTTTTTT
cdr3_aa: CSVDGPGTGELFF
j_call: TRBJ2-2
v_call: TRBV29-1
clone_size: NA
d_call: NA

cdr3_nt: TGTGCCAGCAACGACAAAGGGAGGGGGAGGGGTCCCACCGGGGAGCTGTTTTTT
cdr3_aa: CASNDKGRGRGPTGELFF
j_call: TRBJ2-2
v_call: TRBV7-8
clone_size: once
d_call: NA

cdr3_nt: TGTGCCAGCAGCTTAATAACAGGGTTAGGAGAGACCCAGTACTTC
cdr3_aa: CASSLITGLGETQYF
j_call: TRBJ2-5
v_call: TRBV5-4
clone_size: NA
d_call: NA

cdr3_nt: TGTGCCAGCAGTGGGGGCAGGGGTAACTATGGCTACACCTTC
cdr3_aa: CASSGGRGNYGYTF
j_call: TRBJ1-2
v_call: TRBV2
clone_size: NA
d_call: NA

cdr3_nt: TGCGCCAGCAGCCCCGGGACAGCTCACTCCTACGAGCAGTACTTC
cdr3_aa: CASSPGTAHSYEQYF
j_call: TRBJ2-7
v_call: TRBV5-1
clone_size: NA
d_call: TRBD1

cdr3_nt: TGCAGCGTTGCAGGGACTGGGGCCAACGTCCTGACTTTC
cdr3_aa: CSVAGTGANVLTF
j_call: TRBJ2-6
v_call: TRBV29-1
clone_size: NA
d_call: NA

cdr3_nt: TGTGCCAGCAGCTTAAGGACTAGCGGCACAGATACGCAGTATTTT
cdr3_aa: CASSLRTSGTDTQYF
j_call: TRBJ2-3
v_call: TRBV7-9
clone_size: NA
d_call: TRBD2

cdr3_nt: TGTGCCAGCAGTTTCTTAGCGGGAGGGGTCTATGAGCAGTTCTTC
cdr3_aa: CASSFLAGGVYEQFF
j_call: TRBJ2-1
v_call: TRBV27
clone_size: once
d_call: TRBD2

cdr3_nt: TGTGCCTGGAGTGCCCCAGGGGATCGGGGCTACACCTTC
cdr3_aa: CAWSAPGDRGYTF
j_call: TRBJ1-2
v_call: TRBV30
clone_size: NA
d_call: NA

cdr3_nt: TGTGCCAGCAGTTTATGGGCGACAGGGAATCAGCCCCAGCATTTT
cdr3_aa: CASSLWATGNQPQHF
j_call: TRBJ1-5
v_call: TRBV27
clone_size: NA
d_call: TRBD1

cdr3_nt: TGTGCCAGCAGTGAGGGGGCGGACGCGAACACCGGGGAGCTGTTTTTT
cdr3_aa: CASSEGADANTGELFF
j_call: TRBJ2-2
v_call: TRBV5-4
clone_size: NA
d_call: TRBD1

cdr3_nt: TGTGCCAGCGCCCTGAGGGGAGGGGCCGACACTGAAGCTTTCTTT
cdr3_aa: CASALRGGADTEAFF
j_call: TRBJ1-1
v_call: TRBV21-1
clone_size: NA
d_call: NA

cdr3_nt: TGCGCCAGCAGCCAAGGCCGACTAGCGCACTCCTACAATGAGCAGTTCTTC
cdr3_aa: CASSQGRLAHSYNEQFF
j_call: TRBJ2-1
v_call: TRBV4-1
clone_size: NA
d_call: TRBD2

cdr3_nt: TGTGCCAGTAGTATAACAGGGAATCAGCCCCAGCATTTT
cdr3_aa: CASSITGNQPQHF
j_call: TRBJ1-5
v_call: TRBV19
clone_size: NA
d_call: NA

cdr3_nt: TGTGCCAGCAGCCAGAGCGGGAGTGCCCACGAGCAGTACTTC
cdr3_aa: CASSQSGSAHEQYF
j_call: TRBJ2-7
v_call: TRBV27
clone_size: NA
d_call: TRBD2

cdr3_nt: TGTGCCAGCAGCTCGGGACAGGGTAGCACAGATACGCAGTATTTT
cdr3_aa: CASSSGQGSTDTQYF
j_call: TRBJ2-3
v_call: TRBV7-9
clone_size: few
d_call: TRBD1

cdr3_nt: TGTGCCAGTAGTCCCCTGGGACAGCCGAACTATGGCTACACCTTC
cdr3_aa: CASSPLGQPNYGYTF
j_call: TRBJ1-2
v_call: TRBV19
clone_size: NA
d_call: TRBD1

cdr3_nt: TGTGCCAGCAGCGCCGGGAGGACGCCTAGCACAGATACGCAGTATTTT
cdr3_aa: CASSAGRTPSTDTQYF
j_call: TRBJ2-3
v_call: TRBV7-9
clone_size: NA
d_call: TRBD2

cdr3_nt: TGTGCCAGCAGCTTCGGACAGGGGGCTGGTGAAAAACTGTTTTTT
cdr3_aa: CASSFGQGAGEKLFF
j_call: TRBJ1-4
v_call: TRBV13
clone_size: once
d_call: TRBD1

cdr3_nt: TGTGCCAGCACCACCGGTGGCGGGAGGTTTGGGGAGACCCAGTACTTC
cdr3_aa: CASTTGGGRFGETQYF
j_call: TRBJ2-5
v_call: TRBV7-2
clone_size: NA
d_call: TRBD2

cdr3_nt: TGTGCCAGCAGCCCAGGGGGAAGCGAGCAGTACTTC
cdr3_aa: CASSPGGSEQYF
j_call: TRBJ2-7
v_call: TRBV14
clone_size: once
d_call: TRBD1

cdr3_nt: TGTGCCAGTAGTATAGGGACTAGCGGGGGTCCGCTGTTTTTT
cdr3_aa: CASSIGTSGGPLFF
j_call: TRBJ2-2
v_call: TRBV19
clone_size: NA
d_call: TRBD2

cdr3_nt: TGTGCCAGCAGCGTCGCTGGACTAGCTTTGGAGACCCAGTACTTC
cdr3_aa: CASSVAGLALETQYF
j_call: TRBJ2-5
v_call: TRBV9
clone_size: NA
d_call: TRBD2

cdr3_nt: TGTGCCAGCAGCTTGGAAGGCTTAGCGGGAGAAGGTACGCAGTATTTT
cdr3_aa: CASSLEGLAGEGTQYF
j_call: TRBJ2-3
v_call: TRBV5-6
clone_size: NA
d_call: TRBD2

cdr3_nt: TGTGCCAGCTCACGTAGTCCCGGGACAGCCTCTAATGAAAAACTGTTTTTT
cdr3_aa: CASSRSPGTASNEKLFF
j_call: TRBJ1-4
v_call: TRBV18
clone_size: NA
d_call: TRBD1

cdr3_nt: TGTGCCAGCAGTTCGACTAGCGGGATTAACACCGGGGAGCTGTTTTTT
cdr3_aa: CASSSTSGINTGELFF
j_call: TRBJ2-2
v_call: TRBV28
clone_size: NA
d_call: TRBD2

cdr3_nt: TGCGCCAGCAGCTTGGCTAGCATTATAGATACGCAGTATTTT
cdr3_aa: CASSLASIIDTQYF
j_call: TRBJ2-3
v_call: TRBV5-1
clone_size: few
d_call: NA

cdr3_nt: TGTGCCAGCAGTTTTAAGGGCGGGAATGAAAAACTGTTTTTT
cdr3_aa: CASSFKGGNEKLFF
j_call: TRBJ1-4
v_call: TRBV28
clone_size: NA
d_call: NA

cdr3_nt: TGTGCCAGCAGCGTAGGAGTGGGAGGTATGTACAATGAGCAGTTCTTC
cdr3_aa: CASSVGVGGMYNEQFF
j_call: TRBJ2-1
v_call: TRBV9
clone_size: NA
d_call: NA

cdr3_nt: TGTGCCAGCAGAAGGACAGGGGAGGGAGAAAAACTGTTTTTT
cdr3_aa: CASRRTGEGEKLFF
j_call: TRBJ1-4
v_call: TRBV6-5
clone_size: NA
d_call: TRBD1

cdr3_nt: TGTGCCAGCAGCGTAGCGGGGGGCCTCACCTACGAGCAGTACTTC
cdr3_aa: CASSVAGGLTYEQYF
j_call: TRBJ2-7
v_call: TRBV9
clone_size: NA
d_call: NA

cdr3_nt: TGTGCCAGCAGCTCCGACAGGGGGCTTGAAAAACTGTTTTTT
cdr3_aa: CASSSDRGLEKLFF
j_call: TRBJ1-4
v_call: TRBV6-5
clone_size: NA
d_call: TRBD1

cdr3_nt: TGTGCCAGCAGTTTAAGTGGGGAAGAGCTCCGGGGAGACGAGCAGTACTTC
cdr3_aa: CASSLSGEELRGDEQYF
j_call: TRBJ2-7
v_call: TRBV28
clone_size: NA
d_call: NA

cdr3_nt: TGTGCCAGCTCACGTGGACAGAGCGATAATTCACCCCTCCACTTT
cdr3_aa: CASSRGQSDNSPLHF
j_call: TRBJ1-6
v_call: TRBV18
clone_size: NA
d_call: NA

cdr3_nt: TGTGCCAGCAGCGTAGGGGGCCAGGGGGCCATCAATGAGCAGTTCTTC
cdr3_aa: CASSVGGQGAINEQFF
j_call: TRBJ2-1
v_call: TRBV9
clone_size: NA
d_call: TRBD1

cdr3_nt: TGTGCCAGCAGCTTGGTTCAGGGGGACTACACCTTC
cdr3_aa: CASSLVQGDYTF
j_call: TRBJ1-2
v_call: TRBV5-6
clone_size: once
d_call: TRBD1

cdr3_nt: TGTGCCAGCAGTTTGATACTAGCGGGAGATGGAGATACGCAGTATTTT
cdr3_aa: CASSLILAGDGDTQYF
j_call: TRBJ2-3
v_call: TRBV28
clone_size: NA
d_call: TRBD2

cdr3_nt: TGTGCCAGCAGTGCCGGGACAGGGGTGGTGAGCACAGATACGCAGTATTTT
cdr3_aa: CASSAGTGVVSTDTQYF
j_call: TRBJ2-3
v_call: TRBV25-1
clone_size: NA
d_call: TRBD1

cdr3_nt: TGTGCCAGTAGTATCCTAGCGGAGGGTAGCACAGATACGCAGTATTTT
cdr3_aa: CASSILAEGSTDTQYF
j_call: TRBJ2-3
v_call: TRBV19
clone_size: NA
d_call: TRBD2